These 21 T cell receptor beta chains were sequenced from one sample in a study of T cell repertoires in cytomegalovirus infection. TCRdb re-called the reads through MiXCR, storing one row per CDR3 protein. Of approximately 130,000 distinct CDR3 sequences listed, more than 20% are singletons. What these receptors recognize is not known. The sequenced sample was PBMCs, sequenced either directly or after in vitro stimulation (not recorded which). The receptors were sampled from a human donor in good health (CMV status not recorded). Some clones in this sample may be carry-over from other donors' samples.

The chain has TRBV24-1 and TRBJ2-3, with 8 bases fitting TRBD1. The CDR3 is made up of 17 amino acids. V gave up 3 bases and J gave up 2 bases; unmatched junction bases: 9. The V gene's germline CDR1 is KGHDR and CDR2 SFDVKD. The CDR3 region has the DNA TGTGCCACCAGTGATCCTGGGACAGGCTTGCTCACAGATACGCAGTATTTT. The encoded protein is CATSDPGTGLLTDTQYF.

V usage is TRBV12-3 or TRBV12-4 and J usage is TRBJ1-2; D possibly corresponds to TRBD1 (5 bases). This CDR3 region has 15 residues. Trimming took off 5 bases at V and 4 bases at J, with 17 bases between the two ends. The CDR3 region has the DNA TGTGCCAGCAGTCCTCAGACAGCAGATGGCTATGGCTACACCTTC. Its translation: CASSPQTADGYGYTF.

The sample holds many counts of this clonotype. The rearrangement links TRBV7-2 to TRBJ2-7; D remains unclear. Germline V CDR1 and CDR2: SGHTA, FQGNSA. The CDR3 length is 13 residues. Trimming left V 2 bases short and J 6 bases short, with 11 bases between. The CDR3 DNA reads TGTGCCAGCAGCTTAAATCCGGCCCCCGAGCAGTACTTC. Translation gives CASSLNPAPEQYF.

The J gene is TRBJ2-1, the V gene TRBV24-1, with 7 bases that match TRBD2. Germline values: CDR1 KGHDR, CDR2 SFDVKD. V gave up 4 bases and J gave up 8 bases; unmatched junction bases: 13. The CDR3 contains 16 residues. Here the CDR3 reads CATSDPVERDVDEQFF. CDR3 DNA: TGTGCCACCAGTGACCCTGTGGAGCGGGACGTGGATGAGCAGTTCTTC.

This chain connects TRBV27 to TRBJ2-3, with 14 bases that match TRBD2. Germline V lookup: CDR1 MNHEY, CDR2 SMNVEV (reference sequence). The V segment lost 5 bases and the J segment 8 bases; nucleotides outside the gene matches: 6. This CDR3 contains 15 residues. CDR3 region: CASSQGLAGVGTQYF. The DNA for the CDR3 is TGTGCCAGCAGTCAGGGACTAGCGGGAGTTGGTACGCAGTATTTT.

V usage is TRBV7-2 and J usage is TRBJ1-1, with unresolved D. The CDR3 covers 11 residues. Germline lookup yields CDR1 SGHTA and CDR2 FQGNSA. The ends were cut back, 3 bases at V and 7 bases at J, with 6 bases in the middle. CDR3 sequence: CASSFSSEAFF. The DNA of the CDR3 is TGTGCCAGCAGCTTCTCCAGTGAAGCTTTCTTT.

This clonotype was found a few times. V usage is TRBV25-1 and J usage is TRBJ2-1; TRBD2 matches 13 bases. Looked up from germline, CDR1 is MGHDK and CDR2 is SYGVNS. V trimming: 7 bases; J trimming: 7 bases; junction bases outside the gene matches: 13. The CDR3 extends over 17 amino acids. DNA for the CDR3: TGTGCCAGCACCCAAAAAGGACTAGCGGGAGATATGAATGAGCAGTTCTTC. Amino acids: CASTQKGLAGDMNEQFF.

The genes are TRBV20-1 and TRBJ1-6; D is uncertain. Germline CDR1 reads DFQATT; CDR2 reads SNEGSKA (reference sequence). Trimming left V 5 bases short and J 6 bases short, with 11 bases between. The CDR3 has 13 residues. The CDR3 bases are TGCAGTGCTTCTAGTCTGCTTAATTCACCCCTCCACTTT. Amino acids: CSASSLLNSPLHF.

V gene TRBV19 combines with J gene TRBJ2-3, with D perhaps matching TRBD2 (5 bases). Germline values: CDR1 LNHDA, CDR2 SQIVND (reference sequence). Deletions cut 2 bases from V and 0 bases from J, with 12 bases between. This CDR3 region has 16 residues. The CDR3 DNA is TGTGCCAGTAGTATACTTCCGGGATCTAGCACAGATACGCAGTATTTT. Protein: CASSILPGSSTDTQYF.

This clonotype was counted a few times. The V gene is TRBV28, the J gene TRBJ2-3; D might be TRBD2 (6 bases). Germline V gene sequence: CDR1 MDHEN, CDR2 SYDVKM. V shed 4 bases and J shed 6 bases, with 23 bases lying between them. CDR3 length: 17 amino acids. The DNA for the CDR3 is TGTGCCAGCAGTTCGACAGAGACTAGAGATAAATCCGATACGCAGTATTTT. Amino acid sequence: CASSSTETRDKSDTQYF.

This sequence joins TRBV28 and TRBJ2-3; TRBD2 matches at 7 bases. The CDR3 runs 11 residues. From germline, CDR1 is MDHEN and CDR2 SYDVKM. V was clipped by 9 bases and J by 9 bases; unmatched bases: 6. DNA of the CDR3: TGTGCCAGTGTCTCTAGCGGAACGCAGTATTTT. Amino acids: CASVSSGTQYF. The full variable domain, completed using reference TRBV28 and TRBJ2-3, is DVKVTQSSRYLVKRTGEKVFLECVQDMDHENMFWYRQDPGLGLRLIYFSYDVKMKEKGDIPEGYSVSREKKERFSLILESASTNQTSMYLCASVSSGTQYFGPGTRLTVL.

This clonotype was seen a handful of times. The J gene is TRBJ2-3, the V gene TRBV19; 11 nucleotides agree with TRBD2. CDR1 and CDR2 from the germline V gene are LNHDA and SQIVND (reference sequence). V lost 8 bases to trimming and J lost 7 bases; unmatched junction nucleotides: 8. This CDR3 comprises 14 residues. CDR3 amino acids: CASSSGTSGYTQYF. The CDR3 DNA follows: TGTGCCAGTTCCTCCGGGACTAGCGGTTATACGCAGTATTTT.

The sample holds a few counts of this clonotype. The V and J genes are TRBV7-2 and TRBJ1-6; TRBD1 is a possible D gene (6 bases). Germline loops: CDR1 SGHTA, CDR2 FQGNSA. This CDR3 has 15 amino acids. V was pared by 5 bases and J by 8 bases, with 16 bases between. The CDR3 loop reads CASSPQGTQDSPLHF. The CDR3 DNA is TGTGCCAGCAGCCCACAGGGCACCCAGGATTCACCCCTCCACTTT.

The rearrangement uses TRBV7-2 and TRBJ2-2, with 12 bases lining up with TRBD1. Germline-derived CDR1 and CDR2 are SGHTA and FQGNSA. The V and J ends lost 3 bases and 0 bases, in that order; junction bases with no gene match: 5. The CDR3 consists of 18 residues. CDR3 bases: TGTGCCAGCAGCTTCGCCGGGACAGGGGGCCCGAACACCGGGGAGCTGTTTTTT. Its protein is CASSFAGTGGPNTGELFF.

The chain is built from TRBV28 and TRBJ2-5, with 7 positions matching TRBD2. CDR3 length equals 15 residues. V shed 6 bases and J 5 bases; nucleotides not matched to a gene: 12. Per the germline V gene, CDR1 is MDHEN and CDR2 is SYDVKM. As DNA, the CDR3 is TGTGCCAGCAGGGGGGGAGGGTTGCCGGGCGAGACCCAGTACTTC. Protein product: CASRGGGLPGETQYF.

The CDR3 nucleotides read TGTGCCAGCAGTAGGGACGCAACCCACCCCAGCTACACCTTC. Amino acid sequence: CASSRDATHPSYTF. V gene TRBV27 combines with J gene TRBJ1-2, with D maybe TRBD1 (5 bases). Germline V CDR1 and CDR2: MNHEY, SMNVEV (reference sequence). V lost 5 bases, J lost 9 bases, and 19 bases lay in between. This CDR3 is 14 amino acids long.

This sequence joins TRBV7-2 and TRBJ2-7; 10 nucleotides match TRBD1. CDR3 size: 14 residues. Germline V gives CDR1 SGHTA, CDR2 FQGNSA. The chain's CDR3 is CASSPRQGAERLVV. The CDR3, as DNA: TGTGCCAGCAGCCCCCGACAGGGGGCCGAGCGGCTGGTCGTC.

The chain employs TRBV19 and TRBJ2-7, with 8 bases lining up with TRBD1. This CDR3 is 15 amino acids long. V lost 7 bases and J lost 0; bases outside the gene matches: 8. Germline V lookup: CDR1 LNHDA, CDR2 SQIVND (reference sequence). The CDR3 DNA sequence: TGTGCCAGTACCCTCGGGACAGGAAGCTCCTACGAGCAGTACTTC. Amino acids: CASTLGTGSSYEQYF.

This clonotype came up a few times. CDR3 sequence: CASSHGYGSSYEQYV. The CDR3 DNA sequence: TGCGCCAGCAGCCATGGATATGGCAGCTCCTACGAGCAGTACGTC. V gene TRBV4-1 combines with J gene TRBJ2-7; D ambiguous. The V gene's germline CDR1 is MGHRA and CDR2 YSYEKL. The CDR3 is 15 amino acids. V was trimmed by 3 bases and J by 0 bases, leaving 12 bases between them.

The V gene is TRBV3-1, the J gene TRBJ2-7, with D perhaps being TRBD1 or TRBD2 (7 bases each). Trimming took 0 bases from V and 2 from J, leaving 14 bases between them. The CDR3 contains 16 residues. Germline CDR1 LGHDT, CDR2 YNNKEL (reference sequence). The chain's CDR3 is CASSQDGPGGAYEQYF. The CDR3 nucleotides read TGTGCCAGCAGCCAAGATGGGCCAGGGGGGGCCTACGAGCAGTACTTC.

This clonotype appeared a few times. This rearrangement joins TRBV2 to TRBJ2-1; D is unresolved. CDR1 and CDR2 from the germline V gene are SNHLY and FYNNEI. CDR3 length: 13 residues. The V end was cut by 2 bases, the J end by 3 bases, with 5 bases between. The CDR3 nucleotides read TGTGCCAGCAGTGAATTGGTCTACAATGAGCAGTTCTTC. Protein: CASSELVYNEQFF.